This T cell receptor beta chain is from a study of control samples from healthy donors and cancer patients. The table came from immunoSEQ multiplex PCR; TCRdb's copy has only in-frame clones and leaves some out. The sample lists around 130,000 clones; 89% were seen once. In germline, CDR1 is SGHDT, CDR2 YYEEEE. The CDR3 is 15 amino acids. Trimming at V came to 4 bases and at J to 8 bases, leaving 12 bases not matched to a gene. The sample was blood. The chain couples TRBV5-6 to TRBJ1-2, with TRBD1 matching 9 bases. The receptor's source is a man aged 50-60 years in good health. The CDR3 here is CASSLQGAATSGYTF. The CDR3 DNA sequence: TGTGCCAGCAGCCTACAGGGGGCGGCCACCTCGGGCTACACCTTC.